The 13 T cell receptor beta chains below were found in one sample sequenced in a study of shared clonotypes between healthy human individuals. The assay was immunoSEQ multiplex PCR, and TCRdb's table has in-frame clones only and misses some. The sample consists of 2 million to 2.5 million clones, almost 96% of them appearing once. The sequenced material came from naive CD4+ T cells sorted from blood. Noted subset: CD45RA+ positively selected. The receptors were gathered from a man younger than 30 in good health.

In this sample, this clone turned up once. The chain couples TRBV4-1 to TRBJ1-5; D gene unclear. The CDR3 runs to 14 residues. Trimming removed 1 base at V and 7 bases at J, with 11 bases between. Germline loops: CDR1 MGHRA, CDR2 YSYEKL. This CDR3 is CASSQGGVGQPQHF. The CDR3, as DNA: TGCGCCAGCAGCCAAGGGGGTGTGGGGCAGCCCCAGCATTTT.

The chain carries TRBV4-3 and TRBJ2-5; D might be TRBD2 (5 bases). Germline V gene data show CDR1 as LGHNA and CDR2 as YSLEER. Trimming removed 1 base from V and 1 base from J, with 13 bases in between. The CDR3 runs 16 residues. CDR3 residues: CASSQGVPGGQETQYF. For the CDR3, the DNA is TGCGCCAGCAGCCAAGGGGTTCCAGGAGGCCAAGAGACCCAGTACTTC.

The chain couples TRBV6-6 to TRBJ2-6; maybe TRBD2 (5 bases). CDR1 is MNHNY, CDR2 SVGAGI, per germline (reference sequence). V dropped 0 bases and J dropped 2 bases, with 8 bases sitting between them. This CDR3 is 16 amino acids long. The chain's CDR3 is CASSYSMGAGANVLTF. CDR3 coding DNA: TGTGCCAGCAGTTACTCGATGGGAGCTGGGGCCAACGTCCTGACTTTC.

A single count supports this clone. The gene calls are TRBV5-4 and TRBJ2-3; 12 bases map to TRBD2. Per the germline V gene, CDR1 is SGHNT and CDR2 is YYREEE (reference sequence). This CDR3 comprises 16 residues. Trimming at V came to 3 bases and at J to 2 bases, leaving 4 bases not matched to a gene. The CDR3 region is CASSSGLAGYTDTQYF. CDR3 nucleotides: TGTGCCAGCAGCTCCGGACTAGCGGGGTACACAGATACGCAGTATTTT.

The chain employs TRBV7-2 and TRBJ1-3, with 10 bases aligning to TRBD1. Trimming at V came to 5 bases and at J to 3 bases, leaving 7 bases not matched to a gene. Germline lookup yields CDR1 SGHTA and CDR2 FQGNSA. The CDR3 runs 16 residues. Here the CDR3 DNA reads TGTGCCAGCAGCCTCCGGGACAGGGGTTTTGGAAACACCATATATTTT. Translating gives CASSLRDRGFGNTIYF.

The rearrangement links TRBV28 to TRBJ2-5; D call uncertain. The J call is uncertain, as TRBJ2-7 better fits the DNA end. The germline CDR1 and CDR2 sequences are MDHEN and SYDVKM. The CDR3 is 15 residues long. As DNA, the CDR3 is TGTGCCAGCAGTTTTGGGATTCAGGACGCCTACGAGCAGTACTTC. This translates into CASSFGIQDAYEQYF.

The chain employs TRBV19 and TRBJ2-2; D is perhaps TRBD1 (6 bases). The CDR3 spans 16 residues. Per the germline V gene, CDR1 is LNHDA and CDR2 is SQIVND (reference sequence). Trimming removed 4 bases from V and 4 bases from J, with 16 bases in between. The CDR3 DNA reads as TGTGCCAGTAGTAATCAGAGGGGGAGCCCCACCGGGGAGCTGTTTTTT. Encoded protein: CASSNQRGSPTGELFF.

The chain is built from TRBV9 and TRBJ1-4; no firm D call. CDR1 SGDLS and CDR2 YYNGEE come from the germline V gene. This CDR3 has 14 residues. The V end was cut by 1 base, the J end by 5 bases, with 9 bases between. As DNA, the CDR3 is TGTGCCAGCAGCGTACCTGGGATCAATGAAAAACTGTTTTTT. Residues: CASSVPGINEKLFF.

The V call is TRBV6-5, the J call TRBJ1-6; 9 bases map to TRBD1. V was clipped by 3 bases and J by 7 bases; unmatched bases: 7. The CDR3 runs 16 residues. CDR1 is MNHEY, CDR2 SVGAGI, per germline. The CDR3 is CASSYSHGQGNSPLHF. The CDR3 coding sequence is TGTGCCAGCAGTTATTCCCACGGACAGGGGAATTCACCCCTCCACTTT.

The CDR3: CASSKALFGNEGNQPQHF. Here the CDR3 DNA reads TGTGCCAGCAGCAAAGCGCTTTTCGGCAACGAGGGCAATCAGCCCCAGCATTTT. J is TRBJ1-5 and V is TRBV21-1. TRBV21-1 is labeled a pseudogene. The length of the CDR3 is 18 residues.

The chain links TRBV7-8 to TRBJ1-6; a weak D match, TRBD1 (5 bases). Trimming pared 1 base from V and 8 bases from J, leaving 15 bases between. This CDR3 is built from 16 residues. The V gene's germline CDR1 is SGHVS and CDR2 FQNEAQ. CDR3 in DNA: TGTGCCAGCAGCTTAGGAACCGGGACTGACCATTCACCCCTCCACTTT. This translates into CASSLGTGTDHSPLHF.

J is TRBJ2-7 and V is TRBV5-8, with D uncertain. Germline assignment: CDR1 SGHTS and CDR2 YDEGEE. The CDR3 sequence is 15 residues long. V dropped 0 bases and J dropped 6 bases, with 16 bases sitting between them. CDR3 sequence reads: CASSLGGKAVSEQYF. CDR3 sequence (DNA): TGTGCCAGCAGCTTGGGGGGTAAAGCAGTATCCGAGCAGTACTTC. The full variable domain, with the rest looked up from reference TRBV5-8 and TRBJ2-7, is EAGVTQSPTHLIKTRGQQATLRCSPISGHTSVYWYQQALGLGLQFLLWYDEGEERNRGNFPPRFSGRQFPNYSSELNVNALELEDSALYLCASSLGGKAVSEQYFGPGTRLTVT.

The gene calls are TRBV9 and TRBJ1-1; the match to TRBD1 covers 11 bases. The CDR3 has 17 residues. Trimming cost V 4 bases and J 4 bases; bases outside gene matches: 12. Germline V lookup: CDR1 SGDLS, CDR2 YYNGEE. The CDR3 is CASSSWTGGGGSTEAFF. The CDR3 DNA is TGTGCCAGCAGCTCATGGACAGGGGGCGGCGGTAGCACTGAAGCTTTCTTT. The variable domain in full, completed from reference TRBV9 and TRBJ1-1, reads DSGVTQTPKHLITATGQRVTLRCSPRSGDLSVYWYQQSLDQGLQFLIQYYNGEERAKGNILERFSAQQFPDLHSELNLSSLELGDSALYFCASSSWTGGGGSTEAFFGQGTRLTVV.